The 18 T cell receptor beta chains reported below all come from one sample, sequenced in a study of blood T cell repertoires in COVID-19. Repertoires were generated with immunoSEQ multiplex PCR, while TCRdb's copy carries only in-frame clones and drops some. The data contain some 400,000 clones, approximately 89% of them singletons. The specimen was PBMCs or T cells enriched from blood (not recorded which). All receptors derive from a woman aged 30 to 39 who had recovered from COVID-19.

The J gene is TRBJ2-2, the V gene TRBV19, with a weak D call TRBD1 (5 bases). Trimming removed 8 bases from V and 7 bases from J, with 26 bases in between. The CDR3 covers 17 residues. Germline values: CDR1 LNHDA, CDR2 SQIVND (reference sequence). For the CDR3, the DNA is TGTGCCAGTTTTTCCTCCAGGGATTCGGGTTATGTCGGGGAGCTGTTTTTT. Translated, it gives CASFSSRDSGYVGELFF.

The CDR3 protein is CASSHGNQETQYF. The DNA for the CDR3 is TGTGCCAGCAGCCATGGCAATCAAGAGACCCAGTACTTC. J is TRBJ2-5 and V is TRBV3-1 (or the pseudogene TRBV3-2); D uncertain. The V gene's germline CDR1 is LGHDT and CDR2 YNNKEL (reference sequence). This CDR3 region has 13 residues. Trimming removed 3 bases from V and 2 bases from J, with 7 bases in between.

This clone appeared once. The chain employs TRBV28 and TRBJ1-3; no clear D. CDR3 length: 14 residues. V lost 6 bases and J 0 bases, leaving 9 bases between the germline ends. The V gene's germline CDR1 is MDHEN and CDR2 SYDVKM. The chain's CDR3 is CASSLRFSGNTIYF. In DNA, the CDR3 is TGTGCCAGCAGCCTCAGGTTCTCTGGAAACACCATATATTTT.

The chain has TRBV19 and TRBJ1-1, with 10 nucleotides matching TRBD1. CDR1 LNHDA and CDR2 SQIVND come from the germline V gene (reference sequence). The CDR3 is made up of 15 amino acids. J gave up 7 bases and V 5 bases, and 10 bases lay outside the gene matches. CDR3 region: CASSDRDRGGGEAFF. The CDR3 nucleotides read TGTGCCAGTAGTGACCGGGACAGGGGCGGAGGTGAAGCTTTCTTT.

This chain joins TRBV7-9 and TRBJ1-3; no clear D. The germline V gene encodes CDR1 SEHNR and CDR2 FQNEAQ (reference sequence). V was shortened by 1 base and J by 0 bases, with 10 bases between the two germline ends. The CDR3 loop spans 16 amino acids. CDR3 bases: TGTGCCAGCAGCTTAGGAGGGAGCTACTCTGGAAACACCATATATTTT. This sequence encodes CASSLGGSYSGNTIYF.

This clone was detected once. The chain recombines TRBV24-1 with TRBJ2-1, with 8 bases that match TRBD1. Trimming took 9 bases from V and 8 from J; bases not matched to a gene: 11. The CDR3 totals 14 residues. CDR1 is KGHDR, CDR2 SFDVKD, per germline. The CDR3 region is CATGAAGGIDEQFF. The DNA of the CDR3 is TGTGCCACCGGGGCGGCAGGGGGCATCGATGAGCAGTTCTTC.

The chain's CDR3 is CATPPQRGCGNEQFF. The DNA for the CDR3 is TGCGCCACCCCCCCACAGCGGGGGTGTGGCAATGAGCAGTTCTTC. The rearrangement joins TRBV23-1 to TRBJ2-1; 8 nucleotides line up with TRBD2. TRBV23-1 is labeled an ORF, and its function is uncertain. This CDR3 has 15 amino acids. The V segment lost 10 bases and the J segment 6 bases; nucleotides outside the gene matches: 14.

The gene calls are TRBV6-5 and TRBJ1-5, with TRBD1 matching 9 bases. The V gene end was trimmed by 6 bases and the J gene end by 7 bases; junction bases not matched to a gene: 4. The CDR3 consists of 13 residues. Germline CDR1 is MNHEY and CDR2 is SVGAGI. Here the CDR3 reads CASRIDRGQPQHF. The CDR3 bases are TGTGCCAGCAGGATCGACAGGGGGCAGCCCCAGCATTTT.

CDR3 residues: CASSGSGATATNEKLFF. The CDR3 DNA follows: TGTGCCAGTAGTGGGTCAGGGGCGACGGCAACTAATGAAAAACTGTTTTTT. This chain connects TRBV19 to TRBJ1-4; tentatively, D is TRBD1 (6 bases). V was clipped by 5 bases and J by 0 bases, with 16 bases between them. There are 17 residues in the CDR3. Germline V lookup: CDR1 LNHDA, CDR2 SQIVND (reference sequence).

This clone was seen just once. V usage is TRBV11-3 and J usage is TRBJ1-1, with D possibly being TRBD1 (6 bases). V was pared by 0 bases and J by 1 base, with 15 bases between. This CDR3 has 17 residues. Germline-derived CDR1 and CDR2 are SGHNT and YENEEA. The CDR3 nucleotides read TGTGCCAGCAGCTTAGAATCAGGGGCCATCAGGAACACTGAAGCTTTCTTT. Its translation is CASSLESGAIRNTEAFF.

CDR3 residues: CASRISGRRNEQFF. The CDR3 DNA reads TGTGCCAGCAGGATTAGCGGGAGGCGCAATGAGCAGTTCTTC. This chain joins TRBV6-5 and TRBJ2-1, with 10 bases fitting TRBD2. The length of the CDR3 is 14 residues. Per germline, CDR1 MNHEY and CDR2 SVGAGI. V trimming: 6 bases; J trimming: 6 bases; junction bases outside the gene matches: 5.

This rearrangement joins TRBV29-1 to TRBJ2-2; 10 nucleotides align to TRBD1. CDR3 length equals 17 residues. Germline CDR1 reads SQVTM; CDR2 reads ANQGSEA. The V segment lost 1 base and the J segment 0 bases; nucleotides outside the gene matches: 5. This CDR3 is CSVEVRTGGTNTGELFF. CDR3 sequence (DNA): TGCAGCGTTGAAGTCCGGACAGGGGGGACGAACACCGGGGAGCTGTTTTTT.

The gene calls are TRBV7-9 and TRBJ1-4; D remains unclear. Looked up from germline, CDR1 is SEHNR and CDR2 is FQNEAQ (reference sequence). CDR3 length: 15 residues. Trimming shortened V by 4 bases and J by 8 bases, and 17 bases separated the two germline ends. The CDR3, as DNA: TGTGCCAGCAGCTCCCCGGGAGGGAGTCGGGAAAAACTGTTTTTT. Protein: CASSSPGGSREKLFF.

V gene TRBV2 combines with J gene TRBJ1-1; no firm D call. The CDR3 covers 11 residues. The V end lost 7 bases, the J end lost 6 bases, and 9 bases lay between the germline ends. Germline loops: CDR1 SNHLY, CDR2 FYNNEI. The CDR3 region has the DNA TGTGCCAGCACCCCCCCCGCTGAAGCTTTCTTT. Its translation is CASTPPAEAFF.

This clone came up once. The gene calls are TRBV3-1 (or the pseudogene TRBV3-2) and TRBJ1-1, with D tentatively TRBD1 (5 bases). The V gene's germline CDR1 is LGHDT and CDR2 YNNKEL (reference sequence). The V gene lost 5 bases and the J gene lost 0 bases, with 16 bases spanning the gap. This CDR3 comprises 16 residues. For the CDR3, the DNA is TGTGCCAGCAGCATCGGACATGGTCCGATGAACACTGAAGCTTTCTTT. Protein: CASSIGHGPMNTEAFF.

The chain uses TRBV5-6 and TRBJ1-6, with TRBD1 matching 7 bases. The CDR3 contains 15 residues. V lost 0 bases and J lost 6; bases outside the gene matches: 3. In germline, CDR1 is SGHDT, CDR2 YYEEEE. The CDR3 is CASSLVQGFNSPLHF. CDR3 bases: TGTGCCAGCAGCTTGGTACAGGGGTTTAATTCACCCCTCCACTTT. Full variable domain (remainder filled in from reference TRBV5-6 and TRBJ1-6): DAGVTQSPTHLIKTRGQQVTLRCSPKSGHDTVSWYQQALGQGPQFIFQYYEEEERQRGNFPDRFSGHQFPNYSSELNVNALLLGDSALYLCASSLVQGFNSPLHFGNGTRLTVT.

The chain is built from TRBV9 and TRBJ2-7; 9 nucleotides align to TRBD2. This CDR3 region has 16 residues. J lost 3 bases, V lost 0 bases, and 7 bases had no gene match. Germline V lookup: CDR1 SGDLS, CDR2 YYNGEE. The CDR3: CASSVGGTSRFYEQYF. The DNA of the CDR3 is TGTGCCAGCAGCGTAGGAGGGACTAGCAGATTCTACGAGCAGTACTTC.

The chain carries TRBV3-1 (or the pseudogene TRBV3-2) and TRBJ2-2, with TRBD1 matching over 8 bases. V dropped 4 bases and J dropped 7; count of bases not matched to a gene: 5. The length of the CDR3 is 14 residues. Germline V gene lookup returns CDR1 LGHDT and CDR2 YNNKEL (reference sequence). The CDR3 DNA reads TGTGCCAGCAGCCGGACAGGGACGGACGGGGAGCTGTTTTTT. Its translation: CASSRTGTDGELFF.